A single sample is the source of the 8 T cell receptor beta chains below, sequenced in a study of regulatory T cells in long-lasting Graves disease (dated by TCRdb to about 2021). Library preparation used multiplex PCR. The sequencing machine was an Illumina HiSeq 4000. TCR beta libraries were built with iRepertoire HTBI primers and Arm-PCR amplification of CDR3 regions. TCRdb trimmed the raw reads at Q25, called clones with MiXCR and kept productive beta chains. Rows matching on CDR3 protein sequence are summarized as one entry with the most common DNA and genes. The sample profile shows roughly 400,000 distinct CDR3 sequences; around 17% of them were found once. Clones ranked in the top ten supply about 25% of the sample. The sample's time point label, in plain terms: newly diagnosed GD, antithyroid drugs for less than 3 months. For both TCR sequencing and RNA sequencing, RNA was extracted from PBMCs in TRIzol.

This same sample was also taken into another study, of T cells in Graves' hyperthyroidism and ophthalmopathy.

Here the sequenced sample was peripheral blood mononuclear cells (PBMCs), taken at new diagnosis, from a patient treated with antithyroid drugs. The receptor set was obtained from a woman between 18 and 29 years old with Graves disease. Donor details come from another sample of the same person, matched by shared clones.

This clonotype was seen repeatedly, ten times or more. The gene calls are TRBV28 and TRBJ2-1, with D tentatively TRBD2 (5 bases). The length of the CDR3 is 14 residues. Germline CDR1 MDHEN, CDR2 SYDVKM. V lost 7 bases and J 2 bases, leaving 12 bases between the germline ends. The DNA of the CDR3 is TGTGCCAGCACGCCAGCGGTCACCTACAATGAGCAGTTCTTC. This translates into CASTPAVTYNEQFF.

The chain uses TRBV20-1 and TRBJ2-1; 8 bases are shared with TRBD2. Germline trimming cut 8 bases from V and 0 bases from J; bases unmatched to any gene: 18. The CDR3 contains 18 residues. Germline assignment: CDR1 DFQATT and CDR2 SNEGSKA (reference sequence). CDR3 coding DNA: TGCAGTACCAACAATTGGGCTAGCGGGTTAAGCTCCTACAATGAGCAGTTCTTC. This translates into CSTNNWASGLSSYNEQFF.

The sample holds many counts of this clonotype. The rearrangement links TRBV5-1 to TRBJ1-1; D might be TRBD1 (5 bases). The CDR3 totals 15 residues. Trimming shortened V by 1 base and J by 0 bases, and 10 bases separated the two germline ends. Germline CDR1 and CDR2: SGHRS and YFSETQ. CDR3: CASSLTGTMNTEAFF. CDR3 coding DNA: TGCGCCAGCAGCTTGACAGGAACCATGAACACTGAAGCTTTCTTT.

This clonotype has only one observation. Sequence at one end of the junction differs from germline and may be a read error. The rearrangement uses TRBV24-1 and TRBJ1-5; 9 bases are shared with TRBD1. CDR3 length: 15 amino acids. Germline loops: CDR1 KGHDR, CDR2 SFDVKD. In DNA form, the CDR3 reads TGTACCACCAGTGACACAGGGGGCGCAGAGCAGCCCCAGCATTTT. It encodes CTTSDTGGAEQPQHF.

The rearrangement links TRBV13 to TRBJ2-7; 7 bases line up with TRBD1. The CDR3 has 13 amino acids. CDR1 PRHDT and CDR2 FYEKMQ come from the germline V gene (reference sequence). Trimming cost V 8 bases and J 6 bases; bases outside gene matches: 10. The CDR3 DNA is TGTGCCAGCCGGAGACAGGGAGCAAGCGAGCAGTACTTC. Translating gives CASRRQGASEQYF.

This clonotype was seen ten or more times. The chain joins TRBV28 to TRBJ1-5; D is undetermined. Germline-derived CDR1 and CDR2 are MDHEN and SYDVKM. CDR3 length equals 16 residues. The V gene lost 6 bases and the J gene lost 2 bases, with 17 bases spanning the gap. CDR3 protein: CASSIPQAGGNQPQHF. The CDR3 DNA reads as TGTGCCAGCAGCATTCCTCAGGCGGGAGGCAATCAGCCCCAGCATTTT. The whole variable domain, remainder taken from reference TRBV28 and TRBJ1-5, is DVKVTQSSRYLVKRTGEKVFLECVQDMDHENMFWYRQDPGLGLRLIYFSYDVKMKEKGDIPEGYSVSREKKERFSLILESASTNQTSMYLCASSIPQAGGNQPQHFGDGTRLSIL.

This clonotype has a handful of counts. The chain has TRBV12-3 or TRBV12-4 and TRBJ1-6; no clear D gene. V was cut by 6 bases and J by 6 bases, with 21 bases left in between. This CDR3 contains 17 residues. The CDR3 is CASRLLGPSVLNSPLHF. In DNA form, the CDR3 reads TGTGCCAGCAGACTCCTTGGACCGTCCGTTCTTAATTCACCCCTCCACTTT.

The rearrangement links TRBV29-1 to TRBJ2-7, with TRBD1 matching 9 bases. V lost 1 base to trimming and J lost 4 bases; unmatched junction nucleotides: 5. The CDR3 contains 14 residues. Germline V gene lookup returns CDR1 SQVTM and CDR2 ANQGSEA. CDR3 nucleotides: TGCAGCGTTGAAGGGGGGACAGGGTTATACGAGCAGTACTTC. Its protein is CSVEGGTGLYEQYF.